The present T cell receptor (beta chain) was sequenced within a study of T cells in Graves' hyperthyroidism and ophthalmopathy. About the research overall: Peripheral blood was secured at the point of initial diagnosis, before any treatment. General observations from the study: Most clonotypes expanded in the thyroid (above 0.001) were also present in blood.

The length of the CDR3 is 13 residues. V gave up 3 bases and J gave up 4 bases, with 7 bases separating them. Germline CDR1 MRHNA, CDR2 SNTAGT. This clonotype appeared many times. Its antigen is still unknown. TCR beta CDR3 regions were amplified from RNA transcripts. In the first-round RT-PCR of the TCR CDR3, the HTBI primer set was used. TCRdb recomputed calls from the multiplex PCR reads with MiXCR, one row per CDR3 protein. Of approximately 690,000 distinct CDR3 sequences in the sample, 13% to 15% were seen once. Investigators excluded patients with uncontrolled infection, other autoimmune disease, pregnancy or lactation. Diagnoses used clinical symptoms, serum thyroxine and TRAb, thyroid ultrasound and orbital computed tomography.

This TCR was recovered from a woman aged 45-59 years with Graves' ophthalmopathy. V usage is TRBV6-4 and J usage is TRBJ1-5, with unresolved D. Sequencing input: blood. CDR3 sequence: CASSEAENQPQHF. The CDR3 DNA reads as TGTGCCAGCAGTGAGGCGGAAAATCAGCCCCAGCATTTT.